This passage covers 22 T cell receptor beta chains from one sample sequenced in a study of T-cell reconstitution after alpha-beta-depleted transplantation in children. It was with unique molecular identifiers that the TCRbeta library was prepared. One entry per CDR3 protein, called by TCRdb with MiXCR from the PCR reads. The table includes around 300,000 distinct CDR3 sequences, approximately 20% detected once. Material: PBMCs, mostly from graft donor cells, obtained 180 days after TCRalphabeta/CD19-depleted stem cell transplant. These receptor sequences come from a male patient younger than 18 who had a stem cell transplant for acute lymphoblastic leukemia, so the T cells may come from the graft donor.

This clonotype was counted a few times. The CDR3 region has the DNA TGTGCCAGCTCTTTTTCAGGGGAGGACTATGGCTACACCTTC. Translating gives CASSFSGEDYGYTF. The V call is TRBV7-9, the J call TRBJ1-2; D perhaps matches TRBD1 (6 bases). V was cut by 8 bases and J by 3 bases, with 16 bases left in between. Looked up from germline, CDR1 is SEHNR and CDR2 is FQNEAQ (reference sequence). The CDR3 extends over 14 amino acids.

V and J are TRBV20-1 and TRBJ2-6; unclear D gene. The CDR3 runs 11 residues. The ends were cut back, 4 bases at V and 2 bases at J, with 0 bases in the middle. From germline, CDR1 is DFQATT and CDR2 SNEGSKA (reference sequence). The CDR3 here is CSATGANVLTF. The CDR3 DNA is TGCAGTGCTACTGGGGCCAACGTCCTGACTTTC.

This clonotype was counted a few times. The chain couples TRBV3-1 to TRBJ2-7; either TRBD1 or TRBD2 may supply D (5 bases each). Trimming left V 0 bases short and J 1 base short, with 22 bases between. This CDR3 has 19 amino acids. From germline, CDR1 is LGHDT and CDR2 YNNKEL (reference sequence). CDR3 residues: CASSQDYQDTAELSYEQYF. CDR3 DNA: TGTGCCAGCAGCCAAGACTACCAGGACACAGCGGAGCTTTCCTACGAGCAGTACTTC.

The CDR3 DNA sequence: TGCGCCAGCAGCTTGCGTGGGGCCCTCTATGGCTACACCTTC. Protein sequence: CASSLRGALYGYTF. The chain joins TRBV5-1 to TRBJ1-2; TRBD1 might be the D (5 bases). CDR1 and CDR2 (germline): SGHRS, YFSETQ. The CDR3 sequence is 14 residues long. V dropped 1 base and J dropped 4 bases, with 11 bases sitting between them. Based on the CDR3 plus reference TRBV5-1 and TRBJ1-2, the full variable domain is KAGVTQTPRYLIKTRGQQVTLSCSPISGHRSVSWYQQTPGQGLQFLFEYFSETQRNKGNFPGRFSGRQFSNSRSEMNVSTLELGDSALYLCASSLRGALYGYTFGSGTRLTVV.

The V gene is TRBV7-9, the J gene TRBJ1-5; 7 bases agree with TRBD1. The germline V gene encodes CDR1 SEHNR and CDR2 FQNEAQ (reference sequence). The trim removed 5 bases at V and 2 bases at J, leaving 9 bases unmatched. CDR3 length equals 16 residues. The CDR3: CASSPSEGAGNQPQHF. CDR3 in DNA: TGTGCCAGCAGCCCTTCGGAGGGGGCTGGCAATCAGCCCCAGCATTTT.

The CDR3 here is CSASGRETQYF. The DNA for the CDR3 is TGCAGTGCTAGCGGGAGGGAGACCCAGTACTTC. V usage is TRBV20-1 and J usage is TRBJ2-5, with TRBD2 matching 7 bases. After removal of 3 bases from V and 5 bases from J, the junction contained 0 bases not matched to a gene. Per the germline V gene, CDR1 is DFQATT and CDR2 is SNEGSKA (reference sequence). This CDR3 has 11 residues.

This clonotype was counted at least ten times. In DNA form, the CDR3 reads TGTGCCAGCACCTGGCGGGGTACGTACGAGCAGTACTTC. This sequence encodes CASTWRGTYEQYF. The rearrangement links TRBV12-3 or TRBV12-4 to TRBJ2-7, with a possible D match to TRBD2 (6 bases). The CDR3 length is 13 residues. Deletions cut 7 bases from V and 4 bases from J, with 14 bases between.

This rearrangement joins TRBV18 to TRBJ1-4; D not certain. CDR3 length: 13 amino acids. CDR1 and CDR2 (germline): KGHSH, LQKENI. V was trimmed by 1 base and J by 8 bases, leaving 8 bases between them. CDR3: CASSPQGKEKLFF. Here the CDR3 DNA reads TGTGCCAGCTCACCACAGGGAAAAGAAAAACTGTTTTTT.

This chain connects TRBV11-2 to TRBJ2-5; 8 bases are shared with TRBD2. Germline V lookup: CDR1 SGHAT, CDR2 FQNNGV. There are 16 residues in the CDR3. The J segment lost 2 bases and the V segment lost 1 base, leaving 6 bases of the junction unmatched. CDR3 bases: TGTGCCAGCAGCTTAGTTCTAGGGACTAGGCAAGAGACCCAGTACTTC. Translated, it gives CASSLVLGTRQETQYF.

V is TRBV14 and J is TRBJ1-2; D might be TRBD1 (5 bases). There are 16 residues in the CDR3. Germline CDR1 reads SGHDN; CDR2 reads FVKESK. V dropped 0 bases and J dropped 6 bases, with 17 bases sitting between them. CDR3 sequence: CASSQEGPGYPHGYTF. DNA of the CDR3: TGTGCCAGCAGCCAAGAGGGGCCAGGGTACCCCCATGGCTACACCTTC.

The V and J genes are TRBV10-3 and TRBJ2-7; D call uncertain. Germline values: CDR1 ENHRY, CDR2 SYGVKD. V was cut by 0 bases and J by 2 bases, with 5 bases left in between. This CDR3 comprises 13 residues. The CDR3 DNA sequence: TGTGCCATCAGTGAGTCGGGTACCTACGAGCAGTACTTC. This codes for CAISESGTYEQYF.

The chain uses TRBV5-1 and TRBJ1-5, with a tentative D call TRBD1 (6 bases). The V gene's germline CDR1 is SGHRS and CDR2 YFSETQ. Trimming removed 4 bases at V and 3 bases at J, with 14 bases between. The CDR3 length is 15 residues. This chain's CDR3 is CASSPSTGHNQPQHF. For the CDR3, the DNA is TGCGCCAGCAGCCCCTCGACAGGCCACAATCAGCCCCAGCATTTT.

This chain uses TRBV5-1 with TRBJ2-2, with TRBD2 matching over 13 bases. The V and J ends lost 3 bases and 6 bases, in that order; junction bases with no gene match: 8. CDR1 is SGHRS and CDR2 is YFSETQ in the germline V gene. The CDR3 has 17 residues. The CDR3 bases are TGCGCCAGCAGCTCTACTAGCGGGAGGGCCTGGGCCGGGGAGCTGTTTTTT. The encoded protein is CASSSTSGRAWAGELFF.

The rearrangement joins TRBV5-6 to TRBJ2-7, with 10 bases fitting TRBD2. From germline, CDR1 is SGHDT and CDR2 YYEEEE. J gave up 6 bases and V 4 bases, and 10 bases lay outside the gene matches. The CDR3 totals 15 residues. The CDR3 reads CASSPLSGRPLEQYF. In DNA form, the CDR3 reads TGTGCCAGCAGCCCACTTAGCGGGAGGCCTCTCGAGCAGTACTTC.

The CDR3 spells CASSVFSGADEQFF. As DNA, the CDR3 is TGTGCCAGCAGTGTCTTCTCAGGGGCGGATGAGCAGTTCTTC. The rearrangement uses TRBV6-1 and TRBJ2-1; D may be TRBD1 (6 bases). CDR3 length: 14 amino acids. Germline V gives CDR1 MNHNS, CDR2 SASEGT. V was shortened by 4 bases and J by 8 bases, with 15 bases between the two germline ends.

This clonotype came up many times. The J gene is TRBJ2-1, the V gene TRBV12-3 or TRBV12-4; tentative D call: TRBD1 (5 bases). Trimming took 3 bases from V and 7 from J, leaving 7 bases between them. CDR3 size: 12 residues. The CDR3 DNA reads TGTGCCAGCAGTTTGGGGCTTAATGAGCAGTTCTTC. Amino acid sequence: CASSLGLNEQFF.

The V gene is TRBV15, the J gene TRBJ2-7; a weak D match, TRBD1 (5 bases). V was pared by 5 bases and J by 4 bases, with 9 bases between. CDR1 LNHNV and CDR2 YYDKDF come from the germline V gene (reference sequence). The CDR3 totals 12 residues. In DNA form, the CDR3 reads TGTGCCACCAGCTGGAACAGGTACGAGCAGTACTTC. Translating gives CATSWNRYEQYF.

This clonotype has a handful of counts. This chain joins TRBV29-1 and TRBJ2-5; TRBD2 matches 11 bases. Trimming at V came to 7 bases and at J to 3 bases, leaving 4 bases not matched to a gene. There are 13 residues in the CDR3. Germline CDR1 reads SQVTM; CDR2 reads ANQGSEA. The CDR3 DNA follows: TGCAGCGGTAGCGGGAGGGTTAAAGAGACCCAGTACTTC. As protein: CSGSGRVKETQYF.

In its sample, this clonotype was seen many times. The chain uses TRBV7-6 and TRBJ2-3; D gene uncertain. V shed 5 bases and J shed 2 bases, with 11 bases lying between them. The CDR3 spans 14 residues. Germline-derived CDR1 and CDR2 are SGHVS and FNYEAQ. The CDR3 nucleotides read TGTGCCAGCAGCCCCACCGGGTTCACAGATACGCAGTATTTT. It yields the protein CASSPTGFTDTQYF.

The CDR3 DNA follows: TGTGCCATCAGTGCGGAGACAGGGGGCTTGCGGACCTTC. Protein sequence: CAISAETGGLRTF. The gene calls are TRBV10-3 and TRBJ1-2, with 10 positions matching TRBD1. Germline-derived CDR1 and CDR2 are ENHRY and SYGVKD. V lost 4 bases to trimming and J lost 14 bases; unmatched junction nucleotides: 10. There are 13 residues in the CDR3.

The gene calls are TRBV7-2 and TRBJ2-6; D gene uncertain. This CDR3 is 19 amino acids long. Looked up from germline, CDR1 is SGHTA and CDR2 is FQGNSA. V lost 3 bases to trimming and J lost 0 bases, with 18 bases between them. The DNA for the CDR3 is TGTGCCAGCAGCTTTGCAGTTTACAAACTTAACTCTGGGGCCAACGTCCTGACTTTC. Translating gives CASSFAVYKLNSGANVLTF.

This clonotype was seen only a few times. The genes are TRBV6-2 or TRBV6-3 and TRBJ2-3; 9 bases align to TRBD2. Germline trimming cut 0 bases from V and 2 bases from J; bases unmatched to any gene: 15. Per the germline V gene, CDR1 is MNHEY and CDR2 is SVGEGT. This CDR3 is built from 20 residues. The CDR3 nucleotides read TGTGCCAGCAGTTACTCCTATCCCAACTTAGCGGGAGCGTTCACAGATACGCAGTATTTT. Amino acids: CASSYSYPNLAGAFTDTQYF.